This is a list of T cell receptor beta chains from one sample in a study of PD-L1 blockade in urothelial cancer. The repertoire was sequenced with immunoSEQ multiplex PCR; TCRdb's copy has only in-frame clones and lacks some. The sample records 55,000 to 85,000 clones, roughly nine tenths being singletons. Sequenced here: PBMCs, sampled around atezolizumab (anti-PD-L1) treatment. The receptors shown here come from a man aged 60 to 75 with urothelial cancer. The CDR3 runs from the conserved cysteine through the conserved F or W. D genes are given only for firm matches. A clone size is listed for some rows: how often the clone was seen (once, few, many), or a class if it is expanded.

d_gene | j_gene | v_gene | abundance | CDR3aa | CDR3nt
TRBD1 | TRBJ2-7 | TRBV5-5 | NA | CASSPWTGFEQYF | TGTGCCAGCAGCCCGTGGACAGGGTTCGAGCAGTACTTC
TRBD1 | TRBJ2-7 | TRBV11-2 | once | CASRKTGVYEQYF | TGTGCCAGCAGAAAAACAGGGGTCTACGAGCAGTACTTC
TRBD1 | TRBJ1-2 | TRBV9 | NA | CASSVEQGAYGYTF | TGTGCCAGCAGCGTAGAGCAGGGGGCCTATGGCTACACCTTC
TRBD1 | TRBJ2-7 | TRBV6-5 | NA | CASSISGTGVDF | TGTGCCAGCAGTATCTCCGGGACAGGGGTGGACTTC
NA | TRBJ2-7 | TRBV4-1 | few | CASSPETVSYEQYF | TGCGCCAGCAGCCCCGAGACAGTCTCCTACGAGCAGTACTTC
TRBD2 | TRBJ2-5 | TRBV18 | once | CASSPFDSGETQYF | TGTGCCAGCTCACCCTTCGATAGCGGGGAGACCCAGTACTTC
NA | TRBJ2-1 | TRBV6-5 | NA | CASSFSRAPNEQFF | TGTGCCAGCAGTTTTTCCAGGGCCCCCAATGAGCAGTTCTTC
NA | TRBJ2-7 | TRBV7-3 | NA | CASSSGNTYEQYF | TGTGCCAGCAGCTCCGGGAATACCTACGAGCAGTACTTC
NA | TRBJ2-7 | TRBV6-5 | NA | CASSYSPGNHREQYF | TGTGCCAGCAGTTACTCCCCAGGGAACCATCGAGAGCAGTACTTC
TRBD1 | TRBJ1-1 | TRBV11-2 | NA | CASSTGQGMNTEAFF | TGTGCCAGCAGCACCGGACAGGGGATGAACACTGAAGCTTTCTTT
TRBD1 | TRBJ2-7 | TRBV10-3 | NA | CATSPDRGSYEQYF | TGTGCCACTTCGCCCGACAGGGGTTCCTACGAGCAGTACTTC
NA | TRBJ1-5 | TRBV6-1 | NA | CASSLDNGGLQPQHF | TGTGCCAGCAGTCTCGACAATGGGGGCTTACAGCCCCAGCATTTT
NA | TRBJ2-2 | TRBV4-3 | NA | CASSSGFTGELFF | TGCGCCAGCAGCTCAGGGTTCACCGGGGAGCTGTTTTTT
NA | TRBJ2-4 | TRBV9 | NA | CASSVAGGLAKNIQYF | TGTGCCAGCAGCGTAGCAGGTGGACTAGCCAAAAACATTCAGTACTTC
TRBD2 | TRBJ2-2 | TRBV4-3 | NA | CASSQGLAGSTGELFF | TGCGCCAGCAGCCAAGGCCTAGCGGGTTCCACCGGGGAGCTGTTTTTT
NA | TRBJ2-1 | TRBV10-3 | NA | CAISESGLKYNEQFF | TGTGCCATCAGTGAGTCGGGACTTAAATACAATGAGCAGTTCTTC
NA | TRBJ2-5 | TRBV18 | NA | CASSTTAGSETQYF | TGTGCCAGCTCAACCACGGCCGGGTCCGAGACCCAGTACTTC